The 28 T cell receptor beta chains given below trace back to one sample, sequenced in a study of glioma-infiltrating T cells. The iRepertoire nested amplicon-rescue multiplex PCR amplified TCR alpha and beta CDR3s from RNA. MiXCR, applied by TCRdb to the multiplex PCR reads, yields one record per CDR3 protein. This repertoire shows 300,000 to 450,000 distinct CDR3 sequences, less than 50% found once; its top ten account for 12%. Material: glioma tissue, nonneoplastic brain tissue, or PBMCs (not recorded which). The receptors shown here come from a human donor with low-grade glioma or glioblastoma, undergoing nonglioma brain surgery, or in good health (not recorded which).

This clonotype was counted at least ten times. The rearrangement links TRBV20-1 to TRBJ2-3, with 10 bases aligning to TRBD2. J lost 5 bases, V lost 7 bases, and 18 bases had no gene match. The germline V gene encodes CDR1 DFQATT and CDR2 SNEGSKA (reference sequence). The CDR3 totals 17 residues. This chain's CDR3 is CSVTPRLAGGEGDTQYF. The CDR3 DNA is TGCAGTGTCACCCCCCGACTAGCGGGTGGGGAGGGAGATACGCAGTATTTT.

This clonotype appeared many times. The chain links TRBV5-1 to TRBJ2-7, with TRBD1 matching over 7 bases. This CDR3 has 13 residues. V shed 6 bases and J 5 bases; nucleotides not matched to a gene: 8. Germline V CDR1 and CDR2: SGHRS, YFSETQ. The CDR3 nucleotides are TGCGCCAGCAAGGAGACAGGGAGCAACGAGCAGTACTTC. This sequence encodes CASKETGSNEQYF.

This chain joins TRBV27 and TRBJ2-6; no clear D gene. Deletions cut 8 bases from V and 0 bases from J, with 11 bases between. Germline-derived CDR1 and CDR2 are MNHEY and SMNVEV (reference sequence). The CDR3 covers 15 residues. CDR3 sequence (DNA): TGTGCCAGCTCTTACGTAGACTCTGGGGCCAACGTCCTGACTTTC. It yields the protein CASSYVDSGANVLTF.

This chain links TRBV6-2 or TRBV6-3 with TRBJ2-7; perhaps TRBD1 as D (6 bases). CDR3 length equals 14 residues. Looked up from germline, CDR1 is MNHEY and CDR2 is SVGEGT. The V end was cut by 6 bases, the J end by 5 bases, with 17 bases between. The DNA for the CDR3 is TGTGCCAGCAGACCCCGGACAGCTTCAGACGAGCAGTACTTC. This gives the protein CASRPRTASDEQYF.

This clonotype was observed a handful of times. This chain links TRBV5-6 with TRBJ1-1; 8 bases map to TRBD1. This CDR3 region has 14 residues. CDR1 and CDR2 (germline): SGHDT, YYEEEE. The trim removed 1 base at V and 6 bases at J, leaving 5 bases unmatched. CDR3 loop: CASSLSGGAAEAFF. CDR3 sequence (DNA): TGTGCCAGCAGCTTGTCAGGGGGCGCGGCTGAAGCTTTCTTT.

CDR3 sequence (DNA): TGTGCCAGCTCACGGGGACAGGGTTGGGAAGGCTACACCTTC. Translating it yields CASSRGQGWEGYTF. This chain joins TRBV18 and TRBJ1-2; 9 bases line up with TRBD1. This CDR3 comprises 14 residues. Germline-derived CDR1 and CDR2 are KGHSH and LQKENI. Trimming removed 4 bases from V and 8 bases from J; junction bases left unmatched: 8. The full variable domain, its missing parts supplied by reference TRBV18 and TRBJ1-2, is NAGVMQNPRHLVRRRGQEARLRCSPMKGHSHVYWYRQLPEEGLKFMVYLQKENIIDESGMPKERFSAEFPKEGPSILRIQQVVRGDSAAYFCASSRGQGWEGYTFGSGTRLTVV.

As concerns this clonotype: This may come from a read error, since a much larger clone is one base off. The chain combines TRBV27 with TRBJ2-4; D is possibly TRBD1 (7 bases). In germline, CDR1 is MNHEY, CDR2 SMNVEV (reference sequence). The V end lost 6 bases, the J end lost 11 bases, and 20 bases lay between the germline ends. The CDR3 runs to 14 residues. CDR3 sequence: CASSRVRDSLVQYF. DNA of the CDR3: TGTGCCAGCAGCCGCGTGCGGGACAGCTTAGTTCAGTACTTC.

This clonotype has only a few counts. The CDR3 loop is CASTARGTDTQYF. The CDR3 DNA is TGTGCCAGTACGGCCAGGGGGACGGATACGCAGTATTTT. V usage is TRBV19 and J usage is TRBJ2-3; 7 bases are a match to TRBD1. Trimming at V came to 7 bases and at J to 6 bases, leaving 7 bases not matched to a gene. Germline V gene lookup returns CDR1 LNHDA and CDR2 SQIVND (reference sequence). The CDR3 has 13 amino acids.

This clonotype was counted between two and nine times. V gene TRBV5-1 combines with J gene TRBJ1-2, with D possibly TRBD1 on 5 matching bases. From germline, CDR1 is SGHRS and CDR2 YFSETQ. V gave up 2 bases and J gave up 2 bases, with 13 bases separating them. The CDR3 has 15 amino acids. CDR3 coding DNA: TGCGCCAGCAGCTTAATCGGCAGGGAAAACTATGGCTACACCTTC. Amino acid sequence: CASSLIGRENYGYTF. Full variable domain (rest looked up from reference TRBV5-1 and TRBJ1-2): KAGVTQTPRYLIKTRGQQVTLSCSPISGHRSVSWYQQTPGQGLQFLFEYFSETQRNKGNFPGRFSGRQFSNSRSEMNVSTLELGDSALYLCASSLIGRENYGYTFGSGTRLTVV.

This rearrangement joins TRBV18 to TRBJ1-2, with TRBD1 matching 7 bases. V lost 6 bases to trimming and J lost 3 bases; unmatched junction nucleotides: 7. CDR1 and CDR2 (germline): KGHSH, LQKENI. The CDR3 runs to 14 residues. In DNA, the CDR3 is TGTGCCAGCTCTCTCACCGGGACAGACTATGGCTACACCTTC. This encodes CASSLTGTDYGYTF.

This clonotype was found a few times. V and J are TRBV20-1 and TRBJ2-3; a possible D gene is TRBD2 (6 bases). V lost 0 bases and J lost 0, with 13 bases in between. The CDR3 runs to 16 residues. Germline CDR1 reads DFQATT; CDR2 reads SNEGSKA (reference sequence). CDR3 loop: CSARDPRRGSTDTQYF. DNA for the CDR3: TGCAGTGCTAGAGACCCTCGGCGGGGTAGCACAGATACGCAGTATTTT.

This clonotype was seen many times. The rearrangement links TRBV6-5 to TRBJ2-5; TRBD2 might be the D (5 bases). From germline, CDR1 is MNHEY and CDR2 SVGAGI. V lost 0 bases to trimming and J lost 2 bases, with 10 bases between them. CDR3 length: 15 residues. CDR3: CASSYSDGIQETQYF. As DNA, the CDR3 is TGTGCCAGCAGTTACTCGGACGGGATACAAGAGACCCAGTACTTC.

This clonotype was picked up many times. The CDR3 sequence is CASSVTSGDRTDTQYF. The DNA for the CDR3 is TGTGCCAGCAGTGTTACTAGCGGAGATCGCACAGATACGCAGTATTTT. The rearrangement joins TRBV28 to TRBJ2-3; TRBD2 aligns across 8 bases. There are 16 residues in the CDR3. Trimming removed 5 bases from V and 1 base from J; junction bases left unmatched: 8. From germline, CDR1 is MDHEN and CDR2 SYDVKM. Filled out from reference TRBV28 and TRBJ2-3, the complete variable domain reads DVKVTQSSRYLVKRTGEKVFLECVQDMDHENMFWYRQDPGLGLRLIYFSYDVKMKEKGDIPEGYSVSREKKERFSLILESASTNQTSMYLCASSVTSGDRTDTQYFGPGTRLTVL.

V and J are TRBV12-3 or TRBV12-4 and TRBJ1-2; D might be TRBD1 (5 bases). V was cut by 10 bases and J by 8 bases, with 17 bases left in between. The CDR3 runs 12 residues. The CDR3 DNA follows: TGTGCCACTTCCCTAGCGGGGACGGGCTACACCTTC. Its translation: CATSLAGTGYTF.

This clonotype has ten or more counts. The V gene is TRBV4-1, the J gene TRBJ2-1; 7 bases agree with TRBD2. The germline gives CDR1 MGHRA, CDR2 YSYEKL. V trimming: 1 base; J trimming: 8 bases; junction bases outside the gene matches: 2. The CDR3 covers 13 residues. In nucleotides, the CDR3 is TGCGCCAGCAGCCAAGGGACTAGGGATGAGCAGTTCTTC. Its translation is CASSQGTRDEQFF.

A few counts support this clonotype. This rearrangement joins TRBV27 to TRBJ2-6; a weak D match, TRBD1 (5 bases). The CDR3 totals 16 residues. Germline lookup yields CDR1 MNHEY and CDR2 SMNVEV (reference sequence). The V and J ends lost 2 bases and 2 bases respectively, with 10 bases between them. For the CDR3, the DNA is TGTGCCAGCAGTTTAAGCCAAGGGGCTGGGGCCAACGTCCTGACTTTC. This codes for CASSLSQGAGANVLTF.

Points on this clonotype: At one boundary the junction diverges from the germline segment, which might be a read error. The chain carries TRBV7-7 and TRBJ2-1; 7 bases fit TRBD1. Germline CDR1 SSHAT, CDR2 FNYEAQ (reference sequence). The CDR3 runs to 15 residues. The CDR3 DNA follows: TGTGCTAGCAGCGTTGACAGGGCTCCTTACAATGAGCAGTTCTTC. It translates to CASSVDRAPYNEQFF.

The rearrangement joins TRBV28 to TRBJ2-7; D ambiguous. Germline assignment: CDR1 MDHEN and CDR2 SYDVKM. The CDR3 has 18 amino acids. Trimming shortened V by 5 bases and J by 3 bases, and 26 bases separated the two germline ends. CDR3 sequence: CASSLRVATGLRSYEQYF. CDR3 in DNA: TGTGCCAGCAGTCTACGTGTAGCCACTGGGCTACGGAGCTACGAGCAGTACTTC.

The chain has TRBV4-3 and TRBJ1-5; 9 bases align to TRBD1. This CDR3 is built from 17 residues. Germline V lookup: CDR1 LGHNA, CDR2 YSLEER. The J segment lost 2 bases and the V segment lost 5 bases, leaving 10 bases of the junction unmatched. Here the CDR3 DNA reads TGCGCCAGCAGCTTAAGACAGGGGGTGGGAGGCAATCAGCCCCAGCATTTT. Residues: CASSLRQGVGGNQPQHF.

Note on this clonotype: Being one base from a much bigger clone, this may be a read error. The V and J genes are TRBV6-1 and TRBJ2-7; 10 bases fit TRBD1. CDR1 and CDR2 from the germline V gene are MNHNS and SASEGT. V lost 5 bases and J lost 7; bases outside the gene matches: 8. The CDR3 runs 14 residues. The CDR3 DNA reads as TGTGCCAGCAGTCAGGGACAGGGGTACAATGAGCAGTACTTC. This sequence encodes CASSQGQGYNEQYF.

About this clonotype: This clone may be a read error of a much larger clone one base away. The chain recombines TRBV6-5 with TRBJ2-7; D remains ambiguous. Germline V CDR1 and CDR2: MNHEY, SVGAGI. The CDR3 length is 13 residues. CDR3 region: CASSYSSTYEKYF. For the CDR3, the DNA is TGTGCCAGCAGTTACTCATCCACCTACGAGAAGTACTTC.

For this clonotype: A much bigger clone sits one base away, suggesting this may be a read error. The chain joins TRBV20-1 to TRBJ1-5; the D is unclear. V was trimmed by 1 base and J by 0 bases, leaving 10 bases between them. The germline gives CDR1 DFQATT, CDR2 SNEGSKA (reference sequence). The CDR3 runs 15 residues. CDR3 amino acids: CSARVEEYSNQPQHF. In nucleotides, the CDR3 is TGCAGTGCTAGAGTGGAGGAGTATAGCAATCAGCCCCAGCATTTT.

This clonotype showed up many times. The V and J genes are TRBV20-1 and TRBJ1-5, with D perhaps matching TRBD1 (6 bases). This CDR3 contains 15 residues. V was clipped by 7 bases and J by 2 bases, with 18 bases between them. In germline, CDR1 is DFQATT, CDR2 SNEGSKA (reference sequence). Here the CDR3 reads CSVTQGRSGNQPQHF. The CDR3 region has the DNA TGCAGTGTCACTCAGGGGCGATCGGGCAATCAGCCCCAGCATTTT.

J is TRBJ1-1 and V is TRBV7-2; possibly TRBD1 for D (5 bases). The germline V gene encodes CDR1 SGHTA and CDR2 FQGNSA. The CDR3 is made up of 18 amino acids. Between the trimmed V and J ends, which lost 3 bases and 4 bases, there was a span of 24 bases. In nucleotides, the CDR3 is TGTGCCAGCAGCTTCCCCTTAGCGGGAGGGGCGCAGACCACTGAAGCTTTCTTT. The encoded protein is CASSFPLAGGAQTTEAFF.

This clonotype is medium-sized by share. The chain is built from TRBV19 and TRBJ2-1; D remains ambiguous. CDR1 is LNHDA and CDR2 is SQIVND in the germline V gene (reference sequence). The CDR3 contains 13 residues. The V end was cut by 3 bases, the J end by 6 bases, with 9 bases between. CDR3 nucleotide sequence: TGTGCCAGTAGTATCGGCGCACGCAATGAGCAGTTCTTC. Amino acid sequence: CASSIGARNEQFF. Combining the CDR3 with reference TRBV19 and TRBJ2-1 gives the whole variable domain DGGITQSPKYLFRKEGQNVTLSCEQNLNHDAMYWYRQDPGQGLRLIYYSQIVNDFQKGDIAEGYSVSREKKESFPLTVTSAQKNPTAFYLCASSIGARNEQFFGPGTRLTVL.

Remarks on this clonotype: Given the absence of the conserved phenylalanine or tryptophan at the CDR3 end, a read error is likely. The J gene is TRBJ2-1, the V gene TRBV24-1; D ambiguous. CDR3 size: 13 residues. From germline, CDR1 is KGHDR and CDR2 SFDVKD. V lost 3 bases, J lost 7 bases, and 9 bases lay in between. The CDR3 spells CATSDLLVNEQFS. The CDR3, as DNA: TGTGCCACCAGTGATCTCTTAGTAAATGAGCAGTTCTCC.

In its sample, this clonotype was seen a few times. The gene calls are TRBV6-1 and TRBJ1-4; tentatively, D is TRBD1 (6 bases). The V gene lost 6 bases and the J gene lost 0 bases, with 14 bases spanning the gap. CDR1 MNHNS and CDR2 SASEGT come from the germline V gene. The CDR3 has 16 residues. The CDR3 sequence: CASSADSASTNEKLFF. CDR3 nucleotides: TGTGCCAGCAGCGCGGACAGCGCCTCAACTAATGAAAAACTGTTTTTT.

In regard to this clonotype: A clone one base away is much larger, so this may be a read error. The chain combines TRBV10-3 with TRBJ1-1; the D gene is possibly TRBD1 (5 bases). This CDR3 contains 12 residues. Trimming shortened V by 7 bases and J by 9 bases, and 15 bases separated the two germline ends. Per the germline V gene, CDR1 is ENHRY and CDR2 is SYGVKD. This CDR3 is CAINVGQTQAFF. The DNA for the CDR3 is TGTGCCATCAATGTGGGGCAGACCCAAGCTTTCTTT.